Reported below is one T cell receptor (beta chain). Participants reported their clinical history, and cohort assignment relied on those reports. Resolution of symptoms, clearance, or two negative PCRs was present in recovered Cohort 3 donors. How the authors handled the data: Estimation of nucleated cell counts was performed using reference gene primer amplification. TCRdb keeps only in-frame clones here, not all; method: immunoSEQ multiplex PCR. V and J calls and clone size are as listed in that table; D and trimming were resolved from the DNA. Here the sample spans around 450,000 clones, less than 95% being singletons. This sample is part of a study of blood T cell repertoires in COVID-19. Looked up from germline, CDR1 is KGHDR and CDR2 is SFDVKD. Trimming removed 10 bases at V and 2 bases at J, with 14 bases between. CDR3 length: 14 residues.

The chain recombines TRBV24-1 with TRBJ1-5; a possible D gene is TRBD1 (6 bases). The sequence was obtained from a man between 18 and 29 years old who had recovered from COVID-19. Sequences were obtained from PBMCs or T cells enriched from blood (not recorded which). CDR3 DNA: TGTGCCACGCGCGGGCCAGGGGGCAATCAGCCCCAGCATTTT. Amino acids: CATRGPGGNQPQHF.